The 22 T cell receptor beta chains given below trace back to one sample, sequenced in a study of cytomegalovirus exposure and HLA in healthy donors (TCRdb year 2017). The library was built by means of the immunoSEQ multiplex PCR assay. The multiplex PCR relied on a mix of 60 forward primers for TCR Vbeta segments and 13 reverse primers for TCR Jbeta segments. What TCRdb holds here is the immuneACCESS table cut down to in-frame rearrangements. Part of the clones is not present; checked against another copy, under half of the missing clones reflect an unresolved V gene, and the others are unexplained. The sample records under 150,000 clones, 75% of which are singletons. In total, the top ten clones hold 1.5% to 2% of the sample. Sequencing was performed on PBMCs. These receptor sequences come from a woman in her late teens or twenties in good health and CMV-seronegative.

The CDR3 DNA reads TGTGCCAGCAGTGAAGTGAGACAGGGCACAGATACGCAGTATTTT. This translates into CASSEVRQGTDTQYF. The chain combines TRBV2 with TRBJ2-3, with a weak D call TRBD1 (6 bases). Per the germline V gene, CDR1 is SNHLY and CDR2 is FYNNEI. Trimming pared 1 base from V and 1 base from J, leaving 9 bases between. The CDR3 consists of 15 residues.

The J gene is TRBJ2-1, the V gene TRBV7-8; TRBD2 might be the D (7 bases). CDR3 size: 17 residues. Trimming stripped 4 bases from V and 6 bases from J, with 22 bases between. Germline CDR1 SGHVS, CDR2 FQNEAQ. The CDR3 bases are TGTGCCAGCAGCTCCGGGTCGGGGGGCTTCGGAAGCAATGAGCAGTTCTTC. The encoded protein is CASSSGSGGFGSNEQFF.

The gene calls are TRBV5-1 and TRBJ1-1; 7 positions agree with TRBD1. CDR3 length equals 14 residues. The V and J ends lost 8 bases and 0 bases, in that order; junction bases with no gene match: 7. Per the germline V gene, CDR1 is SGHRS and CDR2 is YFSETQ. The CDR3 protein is CASNRDSMNTEAFF. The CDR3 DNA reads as TGCGCCAGTAACCGGGACAGCATGAACACTGAAGCTTTCTTT.

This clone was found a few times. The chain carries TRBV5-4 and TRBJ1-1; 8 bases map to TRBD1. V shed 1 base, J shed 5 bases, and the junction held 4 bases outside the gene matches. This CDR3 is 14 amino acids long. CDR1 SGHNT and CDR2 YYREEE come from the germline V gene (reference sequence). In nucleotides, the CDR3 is TGTGCCAGCAGCTTGATACAGGGGGGAACTGAAGCTTTCTTT. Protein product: CASSLIQGGTEAFF.

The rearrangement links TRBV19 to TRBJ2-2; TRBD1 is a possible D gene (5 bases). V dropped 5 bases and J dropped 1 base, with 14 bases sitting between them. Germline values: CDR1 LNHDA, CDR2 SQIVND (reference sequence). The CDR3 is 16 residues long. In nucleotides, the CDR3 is TGTGCCAGTAGTCTACGACAGAGCTGGAACACCGGGGAGCTGTTTTTT. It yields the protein CASSLRQSWNTGELFF.

As DNA, the CDR3 is TGTGCCAGCAGTGACGGCCCTGGGGCAGAAGAGCAGTTCTTC. As protein: CASSDGPGAEEQFF. The chain employs TRBV6-1 and TRBJ2-1; tentative D call: TRBD1 (5 bases). The CDR3 loop spans 14 amino acids. Trimming pared 3 bases from V and 10 bases from J, leaving 16 bases between. Per the germline V gene, CDR1 is MNHNS and CDR2 is SASEGT.

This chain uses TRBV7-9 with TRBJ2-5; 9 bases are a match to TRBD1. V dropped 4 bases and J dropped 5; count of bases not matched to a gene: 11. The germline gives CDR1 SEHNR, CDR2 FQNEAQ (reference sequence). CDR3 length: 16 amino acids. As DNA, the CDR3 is TGTGCCAGCAGCTCCCCCATACAGGGGGCTTGGGAGACCCAGTACTTC. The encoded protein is CASSSPIQGAWETQYF.

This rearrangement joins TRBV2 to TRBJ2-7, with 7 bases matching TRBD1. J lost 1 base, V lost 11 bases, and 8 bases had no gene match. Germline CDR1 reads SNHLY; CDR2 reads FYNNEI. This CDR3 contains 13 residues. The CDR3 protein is CAGLWDSSYEQYF. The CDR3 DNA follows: TGTGCCGGCCTCTGGGACAGTTCCTACGAGCAGTACTTC.

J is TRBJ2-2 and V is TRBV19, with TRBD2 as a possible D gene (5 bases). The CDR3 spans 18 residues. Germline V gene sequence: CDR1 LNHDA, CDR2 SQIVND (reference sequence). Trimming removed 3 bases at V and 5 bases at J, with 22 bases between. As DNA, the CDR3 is TGTGCCAGTAGTATTTCCAATTCTCGGGGAAGGTTAACCGGGGAGCTGTTTTTT. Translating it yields CASSISNSRGRLTGELFF.

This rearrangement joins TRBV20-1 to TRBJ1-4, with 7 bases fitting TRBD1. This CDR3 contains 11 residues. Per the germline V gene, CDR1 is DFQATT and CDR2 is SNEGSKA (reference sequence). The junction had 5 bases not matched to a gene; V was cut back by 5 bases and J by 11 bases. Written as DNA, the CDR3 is TGCAGTGCTGTTACAGGGGTGAAACTGTTTTTT. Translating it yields CSAVTGVKLFF.

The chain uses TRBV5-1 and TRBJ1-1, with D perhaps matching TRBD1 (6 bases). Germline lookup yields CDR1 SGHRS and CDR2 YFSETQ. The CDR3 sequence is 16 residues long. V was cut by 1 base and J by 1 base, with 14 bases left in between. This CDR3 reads CASSLNSRTANTEAFF. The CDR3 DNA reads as TGCGCCAGCAGCTTGAACTCCCGGACAGCGAACACTGAAGCTTTCTTT. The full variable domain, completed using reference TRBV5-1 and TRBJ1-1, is KAGVTQTPRYLIKTRGQQVTLSCSPISGHRSVSWYQQTPGQGLQFLFEYFSETQRNKGNFPGRFSGRQFSNSRSEMNVSTLELGDSALYLCASSLNSRTANTEAFFGQGTRLTVV.

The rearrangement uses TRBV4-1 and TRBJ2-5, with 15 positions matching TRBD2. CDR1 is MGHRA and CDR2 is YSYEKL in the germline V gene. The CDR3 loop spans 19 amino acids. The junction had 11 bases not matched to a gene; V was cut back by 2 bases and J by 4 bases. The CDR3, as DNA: TGCGCCAGCAGCCAACTACTAGGACTAGCGGGGGGGCAAGGAGAGACCCAGTACTTC. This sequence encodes CASSQLLGLAGGQGETQYF.

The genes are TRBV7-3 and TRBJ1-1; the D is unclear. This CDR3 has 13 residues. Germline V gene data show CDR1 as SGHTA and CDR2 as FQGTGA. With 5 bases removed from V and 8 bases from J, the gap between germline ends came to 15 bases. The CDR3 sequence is CASSQTVVEEAFF. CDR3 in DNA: TGTGCCAGCAGCCAAACGGTGGTGGAGGAAGCTTTCTTT. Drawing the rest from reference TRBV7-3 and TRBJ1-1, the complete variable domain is GAGVSQTPSNKVTEKGKYVELRCDPISGHTALYWYRQSLGQGPEFLIYFQGTGAADDSGLPNDRFFAVRPEGSVSTLKIQRTERGDSAVYLCASSQTVVEEAFFGQGTRLTVV.

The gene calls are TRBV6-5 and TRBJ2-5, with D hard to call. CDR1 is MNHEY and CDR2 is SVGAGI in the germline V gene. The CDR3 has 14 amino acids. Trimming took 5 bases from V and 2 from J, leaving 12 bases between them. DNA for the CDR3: TGTGCCAGCAGTCCGACGGGTCAGCAAGAGACCCAGTACTTC. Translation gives CASSPTGQQETQYF.

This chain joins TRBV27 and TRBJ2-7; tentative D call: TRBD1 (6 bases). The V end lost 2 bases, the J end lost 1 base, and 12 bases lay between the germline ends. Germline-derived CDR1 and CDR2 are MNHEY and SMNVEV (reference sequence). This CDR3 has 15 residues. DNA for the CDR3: TGTGCCAGCAGTTTAGGCCCCAGGGGTTCCTACGAGCAGTACTTC. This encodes CASSLGPRGSYEQYF.

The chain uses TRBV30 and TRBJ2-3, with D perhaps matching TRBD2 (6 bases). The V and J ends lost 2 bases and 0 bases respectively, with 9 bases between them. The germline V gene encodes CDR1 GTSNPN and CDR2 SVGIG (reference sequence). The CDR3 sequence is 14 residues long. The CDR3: CAWSRSGSTDTQYF. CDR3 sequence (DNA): TGTGCCTGGAGTAGGAGCGGGAGCACAGATACGCAGTATTTT.

The CDR3 sequence: CASSYTAVGYTEEAFF. The CDR3, as DNA: TGCGCCAGCAGTTATACAGCGGTGGGATACACTGAAGAAGCTTTCTTT. The chain joins TRBV5-1 to TRBJ1-1; D call uncertain. CDR3 size: 16 residues. Germline V gene data show CDR1 as SGHRS and CDR2 as YFSETQ. V gave up 5 bases and J gave up 8 bases, with 25 bases separating them.

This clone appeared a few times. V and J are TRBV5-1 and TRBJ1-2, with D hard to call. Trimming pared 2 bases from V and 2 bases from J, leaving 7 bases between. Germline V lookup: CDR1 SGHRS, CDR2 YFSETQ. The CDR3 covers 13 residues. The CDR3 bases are TGCGCCAGCAGCTTTTCGGGGAACTATGGCTACACCTTC. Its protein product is CASSFSGNYGYTF. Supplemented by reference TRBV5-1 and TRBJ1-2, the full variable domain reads KAGVTQTPRYLIKTRGQQVTLSCSPISGHRSVSWYQQTPGQGLQFLFEYFSETQRNKGNFPGRFSGRQFSNSRSEMNVSTLELGDSALYLCASSFSGNYGYTFGSGTRLTVV.

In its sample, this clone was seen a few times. The CDR3 protein is CASSPPRRTGDTEAFF. The CDR3 bases are TGTGCCAGCTCACCCCCACGAAGGACAGGGGACACTGAAGCTTTCTTT. The gene calls are TRBV18 and TRBJ1-1, with 9 bases aligning to TRBD1. Germline CDR1 KGHSH, CDR2 LQKENI. V lost 3 bases, J lost 3 bases, and 8 bases stayed unmatched. The CDR3 covers 16 residues.

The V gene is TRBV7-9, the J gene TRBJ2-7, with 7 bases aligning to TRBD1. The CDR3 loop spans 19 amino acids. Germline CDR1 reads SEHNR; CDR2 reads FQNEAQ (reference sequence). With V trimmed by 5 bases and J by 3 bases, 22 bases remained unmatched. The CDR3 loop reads CASSPPNLAERQGRYEQYF. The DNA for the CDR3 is TGTGCCAGCAGCCCTCCGAATTTGGCGGAAAGACAGGGACGCTACGAGCAGTACTTC.

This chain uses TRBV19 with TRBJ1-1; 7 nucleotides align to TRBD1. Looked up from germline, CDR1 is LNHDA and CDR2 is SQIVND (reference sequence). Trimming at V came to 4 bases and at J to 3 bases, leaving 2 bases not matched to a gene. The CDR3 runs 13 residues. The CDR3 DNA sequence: TGTGCCAGTAGTAACAGGGGATACACTGAAGCTTTCTTT. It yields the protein CASSNRGYTEAFF.

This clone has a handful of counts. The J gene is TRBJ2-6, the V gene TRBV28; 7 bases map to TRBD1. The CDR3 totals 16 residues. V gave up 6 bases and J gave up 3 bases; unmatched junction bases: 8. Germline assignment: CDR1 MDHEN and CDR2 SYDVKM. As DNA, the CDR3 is TGTGCCAGCAGCCAACAGGGGCTCGGTGGGGCCAACGTCCTGACTTTC. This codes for CASSQQGLGGANVLTF.